Below are 6 T cell receptor beta chains sequenced from a single sample in a study of molecular identifiers for immune sequencing clone quantification. TCRdb reprocessed the PCR reads via MiXCR and lists one record per CDR3 protein. The repertoire consists of more than 50,000 distinct CDR3 sequences, with around a fifth occurring once and the leading ten covering under 1.5%. Sequencing was performed on naive CD8+ T cells from blood, with Jurkat cell RNA spiked in. Subset reported: FACS-sorted CD8+CD4-CCR7+CD45RA+ naive T cells. These receptors originate from a human donor in good health. Some libraries in this study had Jurkat cell RNA spiked in.

This clonotype was found a few times. Given a much more abundant clone one base away, this may be a read error. The final CDR3 position lacks the conserved phenylalanine or tryptophan, pointing to a likely read error. The chain joins TRBV2 to TRBJ1-6; 8 bases fit TRBD1. This CDR3 has 16 amino acids. Per germline, CDR1 SNHLY and CDR2 FYNNEI. J was trimmed by 7 bases and V by 3 bases; bases with no gene match: 8. CDR3 residues: CASSEFSGQENSPLHL. CDR3 in DNA: TGTGCCAGCAGTGAGTTTTCGGGACAGGAGAATTCACCCCTCCACCTT.

As concerns this clonotype: One base away lies a much larger clone, so this may be a sequencing read error. This rearrangement joins TRBV20-1 to TRBJ2-5; a weak D match, TRBD1 (5 bases). Trimming took off 5 bases at V and 2 bases at J, with 12 bases between the two ends. This CDR3 has 13 residues. The germline CDR1 and CDR2 sequences are DFQATT and SNEGSKA (reference sequence). Written as DNA, the CDR3 is TGCAGTGCTGAACCGAGACAGCAAGAGACCCAGTACTTC. Protein product: CSAEPRQQETQYF.

This clonotype was seen many times. The gene calls are TRBV27 and TRBJ2-3; TRBD1 matches at 9 bases. CDR3 length: 16 amino acids. The germline V gene has CDR1 MNHEY and CDR2 SMNVEV (reference sequence). V shed 1 base, J shed 1 base, and the junction held 3 bases outside the gene matches. CDR3 region: CASSLWGQGGTDTQYF. DNA for the CDR3: TGTGCCAGCAGTTTATGGGGACAGGGTGGCACAGATACGCAGTATTTT.

This clonotype was counted at least ten times. V usage is TRBV11-2 and J usage is TRBJ2-7; no firm D call. This CDR3 contains 15 residues. The ends were cut back, 2 bases at V and 3 bases at J, with 14 bases in the middle. In germline, CDR1 is SGHAT, CDR2 FQNNGV. CDR3 region: CASSLWVDGRYEQYF. The CDR3, as DNA: TGTGCCAGCAGCTTATGGGTTGACGGGCGCTACGAGCAGTACTTC.

This clonotype was recorded at least ten times. CDR3 DNA sequence: TGTGCCAGCAGCTTCACAGTGAACACTGAAGCTTTCTTT. Its translation: CASSFTVNTEAFF. The chain uses TRBV7-2 and TRBJ1-1; D gene uncertain. Germline loops: CDR1 SGHTA, CDR2 FQGNSA. V lost 3 bases and J 0 bases, leaving 5 bases between the germline ends. The CDR3 totals 13 residues.

The CDR3 nucleotides read TGTGCCAGTAGTAAAGACCCGACAGGGGGCTCTTATGGCTACACCTTC. This codes for CASSKDPTGGSYGYTF. The chain combines TRBV19 with TRBJ1-2, with 10 bases identical to TRBD1. V dropped 4 bases and J dropped 5; count of bases not matched to a gene: 10. Germline lookup yields CDR1 LNHDA and CDR2 SQIVND (reference sequence). The CDR3 has 16 residues.